This T cell receptor beta chain is from a study of identical twins. Study-wide results and caveats: For monozygotic twins, models underestimated out-of-frame TCR alpha sharing. Zero-insertion analyses might be partly confounded by invariant T cells like MAIT and iNKT. The abundant beta clonotypes from cord blood had fewer insertions, and memory repertoires had none of this. These conclusions were based on statistical analysis (cross-sectional, not following the same donors).

This clonotype was detected ten times or more. Antigen unknown. This CDR3 is built from 14 residues. CDR1 and CDR2 (germline): ENHRY, SYGVKD. V gave up 3 bases and J gave up 3 bases, with 8 bases separating them. MiXCR, run by TCRdb on the 5' RACE reads, gives a single entry per CDR3 protein. Here the sample spans about 700,000 distinct CDR3 sequences, over 8.5% being singletons. The sample also formed part of further work on yellow fever vaccine responses in identical twins.

The rearrangement joins TRBV10-3 to TRBJ2-2; D is unclear. The sequence derives from a woman aged 18-29 years in good health. Source material: PBMCs. CDR3 sequence reads: CAISELGYTGELFF. The CDR3 nucleotides are TGTGCCATCAGTGAATTGGGGTACACCGGGGAGCTGTTTTTT.